These T cell receptor beta chains were read from a single sample in a study of metastatic and nonmetastatic thyroid tumors. TCRdb re-called clones via MiXCR from the PCR reads. Among approximately 35,000 clones listed, 14% to 15% were seen once. Material: blood. The receptors come from a male donor with papillary thyroid cancer or a benign thyroid nodule (not recorded which). Some clones in this sample may be carry-over from other donors' samples. CDR3s include the opening cysteine and the closing phenylalanine or tryptophan. The D gene is left open where the match is weak. Clone size is shown for a subset of rows, as once, few, many or a class of expanded clone.

clone_size	v_call	d_call	j_call	cdr3_nt	cdr3_aa
many	TRBV5-1	TRBD1	TRBJ2-1	TGCGCCAGCAGCTTGGAAAGACAGGGGTTAAATGAGCAGTTCTTC	CASSLERQGLNEQFF
medium-sized	TRBV6-1	TRBD2	TRBJ2-7	TGTGCCAGCAGTGATTACAGGACTAGCAGACTAGTCGAGCAGTACTTC	CASSDYRTSRLVEQYF
-	TRBV14	-	TRBJ1-2	TGTGCCAGCAGCCAAGGTCGGGGGGCATGTGTCTACACCTTC	CASSQGRGACVYTF
many	TRBV24-1	-	TRBJ1-2	TGTGCCTCTCAGGGCCAAAATAACTATGGCTACACCTTC	CASQGQNNYGYTF
-	TRBV5-1	TRBD1	TRBJ1-2	TGCGCCAGCAGCCGGGAGACAGGGGACGGGAATGGCTACACCTTC	CASSRETGDGNGYTF
many	TRBV7-8	-	TRBJ2-1	TGTGCCAGCAGCTCTACAGCAAGCTCCTACAATGAGCAGTTCTTC	CASSSTASSYNEQFF
many	TRBV7-9	-	TRBJ1-2	TGTGCCAGCAGCTTAGAGGTGGGGACCTATGGCTACACCTTC	CASSLEVGTYGYTF
many	TRBV14	-	TRBJ1-2	TGTGCCAGCAGCCAGGGACTCATCTATGGCTACACCTTC	CASSQGLIYGYTF
many	TRBV9	TRBD2	TRBJ2-1	TGTGCCAGCGGAGCGGGAGGGCCCAATGAGCAGTTCTTC	CASGAGGPNEQFF
-	TRBV9	-	TRBJ2-5	TGTGCCAGCATCGTAGGGGATCCCGCCAAAGAGACCCAGTACTTC	CASIVGDPAKETQYF
-	TRBV30	TRBD2	TRBJ2-2	TGTGCCTGTTGGGGACTAGCGTACACCGGGGAGCTGTTTTTT	CACWGLAYTGELFF
many	TRBV7-2	-	TRBJ1-3	TGTGCCAGCAGCTGGGGGGTATCTGGAAACACCATATATTTT	CASSWGVSGNTIYF
many	TRBV20-1	-	TRBJ2-7	TGCAGTGCTAGCCGGGAACCAACCTACGAGCAGTACTTC	CSASREPTYEQYF
-	TRBV7-3	-	TRBJ2-7	TGTGCCAGCAGCTTAAGTGGGGGCGCAGGATCCGATCAGTACTTC	CASSLSGGAGSDQYF
-	TRBV27	TRBD1	TRBJ2-2	TGTGCCAGCAGTTTCGGGACAGGGGAAGCCGGGGAGCTGTTTTTT	CASSFGTGEAGELFF
-	TRBV19	TRBD1	TRBJ2-6	TGTGCCAGTAGACTACAGGGGTACTCTGGGGCCAACGTCCTGACTTTC	CASRLQGYSGANVLTF
many	TRBV10-3	TRBD2	TRBJ2-2	TGTGCCATCAGTCCACTAGCGGGAGCGGGGACCGGGGAGCTGCTTTTT	CAISPLAGAGTGELLF
many	TRBV3-1	TRBD1	TRBJ2-7	TGTGCCAGCAGCCAATTCTCGACAGGGGCCGACTCCTACGAGCAGTACTTC	CASSQFSTGADSYEQYF
-	TRBV29-1	-	TRBJ2-3	TGCAGCGGTCTCCGGGCAGATACTCAGTATTTT	CSGLRADTQYF
medium-sized	TRBV6-1	-	TRBJ1-2	TGTGCCAGCAGTAACTATGGCTACACCTTC	CASSNYGYTF
many	TRBV28	-	TRBJ1-2	TGTGCCAGCATCCGGGGGGTGGGCTATGGCTACACCTTC	CASIRGVGYGYTF
-	TRBV28	-	TRBJ2-3	TGTGCCAGCAGTTTTCTCACAGGGTCTAGCACAGATATGAAGTATTTT	CASSFLTGSSTDMKYF
-	TRBV6-5	-	TRBJ2-1	TGTGCCAGCAGTTCCTCGGTACTGGGGACCACCAATGAGCAGTCCTTC	CASSSSVLGTTNEQSF
-	TRBV7-4	TRBD2	TRBJ2-2	TGTGCCAGCAGCTTAGTGGGTTGCGGGAGGGCCGGGGAGCTGTTTTTT	CASSLVGCGRAGELFF
many	TRBV11-3	-	TRBJ2-7	TGTGCCAGCAGCCCCTCGGGGGCCTACGAGCAGTACTTC	CASSPSGAYEQYF
many	TRBV7-9	TRBD1	TRBJ1-2	TGTGCCAGCAGCTTCGGACAGGGGGATGGCTACACCTTC	CASSFGQGDGYTF
medium-sized	TRBV12-3/TRBV12-4	TRBD1	TRBJ2-7	TGTGCCAGCAGTTTACGGGACAGATCCTACGAGCAGTACTTC	CASSLRDRSYEQYF
many	TRBV7-7	TRBD2	TRBJ2-5	TGTGCTAGCAGCTTCGGGACTAGCCAAGAGACCCAGTACTTC	CASSFGTSQETQYF
many	TRBV20-1	-	TRBJ2-1	TGCAGTGCCGAAAGGTACGGGAGCGGCTACAATGAGCAGTTCTTC	CSAERYGSGYNEQFF
many	TRBV7-2	-	TRBJ2-7	TGTGCCAGCAGCGCCTCGACCTACGAGCAGTACTTC	CASSASTYEQYF
many	TRBV9	TRBD2	TRBJ2-1	TGTGCCAGCAGCGTTGATCCTAGACTAGCGGGAGTCAATGAGCAGTTCTTC	CASSVDPRLAGVNEQFF
many	TRBV18	-	TRBJ1-3	TGTGCCAGCTCACCACAGGCAGCCTCTGGAAACACCATATATTTT	CASSPQAASGNTIYF
-	TRBV30	-	TRBJ1-1	TGTGCCTGGAGTCTCACGGGAGGGGAAGATTTCTTT	CAWSLTGGEDFF
many	TRBV11-1	-	TRBJ2-3	TGTGCCAGCAGCTCCCCAGGCTTGGGCACAGATACGCAGTATTTT	CASSSPGLGTDTQYF
few	TRBV6-6	-	TRBJ1-3	TGTGCCAGCATTTACACCTCAGGTGTAAACACTATATATTTT	CASIYTSGVNTIYF
many	TRBV29-1	-	TRBJ1-5	TGCAGCGCAGGGACGGAGGCGGGTCCCCAGCATTTT	CSAGTEAGPQHF
many	TRBV4-2	TRBD2	TRBJ2-7	TGTGCCAGCAGCCAAGATCTATGGGGACTAGCGGGCAGCTCCTACGAGCAGTACTTC	CASSQDLWGLAGSSYEQYF
-	TRBV3-1	TRBD2	TRBJ2-1	TGTGCCAGCGGCGGGGGAGTGTGGAATGGGCAGTTCTTC	CASGGGVWNGQFF
many	TRBV7-9	-	TRBJ2-2	TGTGCCAGCAGCTTAAGTGTCACCGGGGAGCTGTTTTTT	CASSLSVTGELFF
few	TRBV12-3/TRBV12-4	TRBD2	TRBJ2-3	TGTGCCAGCAGACAACGGGGACTAGGACCAGATACGCAGTATTTT	CASRQRGLGPDTQYF
many	TRBV7-8	TRBD1	TRBJ1-5	TGTGCCAGCAGCCTCTCCGGACAGGAGCTTTATCAGCCCCAGCATTTT	CASSLSGQELYQPQHF
-	TRBV6-1	-	TRBJ1-6	TGTGCCAGCAGTGACTTCTCTCCGGGACCCCTCCACTTT	CASSDFSPGPLHF
many	TRBV5-1	-	TRBJ2-3	TGCGCCAGCAGCCCTGGAGATACGCAGTATTTT	CASSPGDTQYF
many	TRBV11-1	TRBD1	TRBJ2-6	TGTGCCAGCAGGTCCGGACAGGTTATAGCTGGGGCCAACGTCCTGACTTTC	CASRSGQVIAGANVLTF
many	TRBV2	TRBD2	TRBJ2-4	TGTGCCAGCAGTGATGTAGCGGGCCGGAACATTCAGTACTTC	CASSDVAGRNIQYF
-	TRBV6-2/TRBV6-3	TRBD1	TRBJ2-3	TGTGCCAGCAGTCCGAACATTCTCCAGGGGGTCCCAGATACGCAGTATTTT	CASSPNILQGVPDTQYF
many	TRBV20-1	TRBD2	TRBJ2-3	TGCAGTGCTGTACTAGCGGACCGCCCCACAGATACGCAGTATTTT	CSAVLADRPTDTQYF
many	TRBV7-2	-	TRBJ2-7	TGTGCCAGCAGCTTATTTAACGAGCAGTACTTC	CASSLFNEQYF
-	TRBV20-1	TRBD2	TRBJ2-5	TGCGGTGCTATAACTAGCGGGAGGGCCGGGTTCCTCCAAGAGACCCAGTACTTC	CGAITSGRAGFLQETQYF
many	TRBV12-3/TRBV12-4	-	TRBJ2-7	TGTGCCAGCAGTCCATCGTCCCTGCGGGCCTACTTC	CASSPSSLRAYF
many	TRBV20-1	-	TRBJ2-3	TGCAGTGCTAGAGGGGCACGGGAGTCGCGGGGAGATACGCAGTATTTT	CSARGARESRGDTQYF
few	TRBV6-1	TRBD1	TRBJ1-6	TGTGCCAGCACTAAGACAGGGAGCTCCTATAATTCACCCCTCCACTTT	CASTKTGSSYNSPLHF
-	TRBV24-1	TRBD1	TRBJ2-7	TGTGCCACCAGTGATCGGGACAGCTTGTACTTC	CATSDRDSLYF
many	TRBV18	TRBD2	TRBJ2-1	TGTGCCAGCTCACCCGGACTAGCGGGGAGCAATGAGCAGTTCTTC	CASSPGLAGSNEQFF
many	TRBV6-1	TRBD1	TRBJ2-2	TGTGCCAGCAGGCACAGGGGGAACACCGGGGAGCTGTTTTTT	CASRHRGNTGELFF
many	TRBV30	-	TRBJ1-5	TGTGCCTGGAGAGGGGATTCAGGTAATCAGCATTTT	CAWRGDSGNQHF
-	TRBV19	TRBD2	TRBJ2-5	TGTGCCAGTAGTAGGGGGACTAGCGGAAGACTCTCTGAGACCCAGTACTTC	CASSRGTSGRLSETQYF
many	TRBV19	-	TRBJ2-2	TGTGCCAGTAACCCGGACAGCGCTACCGGGGAGCTGTTTTTT	CASNPDSATGELFF
many	TRBV6-1	-	TRBJ1-2	TGTGCCAGCACAGGGCCGAAGGGCTACACCTTC	CASTGPKGYTF